The TCR beta chain under discussion was sequenced for a study of T cells in localized non-small cell lung cancer. Overall study results and limits: Elevated blood T cell density was associated with longer overall survival. The study detected a median roughly 61 of the top 100 tumor clones in adjacent lung.

As regards this clone: What it binds is not known.

Clones were read by immunoSEQ multiplex PCR, and TCRdb kept only the in-frame ones, dropping some. The profile covers roughly 40,000 clones, with around 87% appearing a single time and roughly 3.6% taken by the ten largest. The TCR originated in a man aged 18-55 years with stage I lung adenocarcinoma. Sequences were derived from peripheral blood, sampled before any cancer treatment.

Here the CDR3 DNA reads TGCGCCAGCAGCATGTACACCGGGGAGCTGTTTTTT. Encoded protein: CASSMYTGELFF. The chain combines TRBV5-1 with TRBJ2-2, with no clear D. The CDR3 covers 12 residues. Germline CDR1 SGHRS, CDR2 YFSETQ. V lost 4 bases to trimming and J lost 3 bases, with 4 bases between them. Variable domain in full (rest from reference TRBV5-1 and TRBJ2-2): KAGVTQTPRYLIKTRGQQVTLSCSPISGHRSVSWYQQTPGQGLQFLFEYFSETQRNKGNFPGRFSGRQFSNSRSEMNVSTLELGDSALYLCASSMYTGELFFGEGSRLTVL.